This TCR beta chain was documented in a study of human T cells and chemical hapten exposure. This clonotype has a single count. Time point of the sample: pre-sensitization, week 0. Regarding treatment: therapeutic diphenylcyclopropenone sensitization with weekly scalp DPC. The CDR3 consists of 16 residues. Unmatched junction bases numbered 6, after V lost 2 bases and J lost 2 bases. CDR1 is KGHDR and CDR2 is SFDVKD in the germline V gene. A single record per CDR3 protein comes from TCRdb applying MiXCR to the RACE reads. The sample includes about 180,000 distinct CDR3 sequences, approximately 31% seen only once; the top ten take 2.9%.

The rearrangement links TRBV24-1 to TRBJ2-3; 7 positions match TRBD1. This specimen was whole blood, taken in connection with sensitization to the hapten diphenylcyclopropenone (DPC). The sequence was collected from a woman in her thirties with alopecia areata. Some clones in this sample may be carry-over from other donors' samples. The CDR3, as DNA: TGTGCCACCAGTGATTGGACAGGCCGCCTCACAGATACGCAGTATTTT. The encoded protein is CATSDWTGRLTDTQYF.